This is a list of T cell receptor beta chains from one sample in a study of identical twins. TCRdb re-analysed the 5' RACE reads in MiXCR, keeping a single row per CDR3 protein. The sample has 700,000 or so distinct CDR3 sequences, about 20% seen once. These data were likewise used in another study, on T cells expressing NK-cell markers.

Sequencing was performed on PBMCs. The origin of the receptors is a woman between 18 and 29 years old in good health. The CDR3 runs from the conserved cysteine through the conserved F or W. The order of the fields is D gene, clone size, V gene, J gene, CDR3 DNA, CDR3 protein. A D gene is named only where the DNA matches it firmly. The size field is filled for only some rows; it gives once, few, many or a size class.

-,few,TRBV7-8,TRBJ1-6,TGTGCCAGCAGCTTAGGATCGGCCGGGTCACCCCTCCACTTT,CASSLGSAGSPLHF
TRBD2,-,TRBV12-3/TRBV12-4,TRBJ2-3,TGTGCCAGCAGTTTAGGGCGAATAGCGGGCCCAGATACGCAGTATTTT,CASSLGRIAGPDTQYF
-,-,TRBV7-9,TRBJ2-4,TGTGCCAGCAGCCTCCCCGGACAGTTAGGCATTCAGTACTTC,CASSLPGQLGIQYF
-,few,TRBV20-1,TRBJ2-5,TGCAGTGCTAGTCTCACGCGACCACAAGAGACCCAGTACTTC,CSASLTRPQETQYF
-,many,TRBV29-1,TRBJ2-1,TGCAGCGTTGCCAAAGGCCCCAATGAGCAGTTCTTC,CSVAKGPNEQFF
-,few,TRBV11-2,TRBJ2-7,TGTGCCAGCAGCTTAGGTCCATCATCCGAGCAGTACTTC,CASSLGPSSEQYF
-,-,TRBV4-1,TRBJ2-6,TGCGCCAGCAGCCAGACAGCTAACTCTGGGGCCAACGTCCTGACTTTC,CASSQTANSGANVLTF
-,-,TRBV4-3,TRBJ2-3,TGCGCCAGCAGCCAAGATAGCGCCACAGATACGCAGTATTTT,CASSQDSATDTQYF
-,-,TRBV10-3,TRBJ2-2,TGTGCCATCAGTAGAACGGGGGGCACGAACACCGGGGAGCTGTTTTTT,CAISRTGGTNTGELFF
-,-,TRBV29-1,TRBJ2-1,TGCAGCGTCCAGGGGGGCTACGATGAGCAGTTCTTC,CSVQGGYDEQFF
-,-,TRBV18,TRBJ1-4,TGTGCCAGCTCACCCAACGGGAGACAACAAGGAAAACTGTTTTTT,CASSPNGRQQGKLFF
-,-,TRBV25-1,TRBJ1-2,TGTGCCAGCAGTGAAGGAGCTGGCTACACCTTC,CASSEGAGYTF
-,-,TRBV3-1,TRBJ2-3,TGTGCCAGCAGCCAAGGCTGGGCCACAGATACGCAGTATTTT,CASSQGWATDTQYF
-,few,TRBV6-6,TRBJ1-1,TGTGCCAGCAGTTATGTTAGTAACACTGAAGCTTTCTTT,CASSYVSNTEAFF
-,-,TRBV20-1,TRBJ2-5,TGCAGTGCCGATACGAGGGATCAAGAGACCCAGTACTTC,CSADTRDQETQYF
-,-,TRBV20-1,TRBJ2-2,TGCAGTGCTAAGGACAACCCCTCCACCGGGGAGCTGTTTTTT,CSAKDNPSTGELFF
TRBD2,few,TRBV27,TRBJ2-7,TGTGCCAGCAGTGATAGCGGGTCGATCTACGAGCAGTACTTC,CASSDSGSIYEQYF
-,-,TRBV5-2,TRBJ2-2,TGTGCCAGCAGCTTGGGGGCTGGGACTTTGAACACCGGGGAGCTGTTTTTT,CASSLGAGTLNTGELFF
TRBD2,few,TRBV10-3,TRBJ2-1,TGTGCCATCAGTAAATTTAGCGGGGCCACCTACAATGAGCAGTTCTTC,CAISKFSGATYNEQFF
TRBD1,few,TRBV27,TRBJ1-5,TGTGCCAGCAGGAAACAGGGGGCATATAATCAGCCCCAGCATTTT,CASRKQGAYNQPQHF
-,few,TRBV20-1,TRBJ1-2,TGCAGTGCTAGAGATAGTGGTCGAGGTTTTTACGGATATGGCTACACCTTC,CSARDSGRGFYGYGYTF
TRBD2,-,TRBV4-3,TRBJ2-7,TGCGCCAGCAGCCAAGATTGGGCGGGAGGAACCTACGAGCAGTACTTC,CASSQDWAGGTYEQYF
TRBD2,-,TRBV6-5,TRBJ2-3,TGTGCCAGCAGTTCCCGACTAGCGCTAGGGACGCAGTATTTT,CASSSRLALGTQYF
-,many,TRBV6-5,TRBJ2-3,TGTGCCAGCAGTTACTCGTTTAGGCTCTGGGCGAGGGGTGATACGCAGTATTTT,CASSYSFRLWARGDTQYF
TRBD1,few,TRBV20-1,TRBJ2-1,TGCAGTGCCTCTACCCGGGACAGATCACAGTTCTTC,CSASTRDRSQFF
-,-,TRBV5-1,TRBJ2-5,TGCGCCAGCCGACTGTCACTCCAAGAGACCCAGTACTTC,CASRLSLQETQYF
-,few,TRBV5-6,TRBJ2-7,TGTGCCAGCAGTTCCCAGGGATTTGAGCAGTACTTC,CASSSQGFEQYF
-,few,TRBV10-3,TRBJ2-3,TGTGCCATCACTCCCGCGGGACTTAACACAGATACGCAGTATTTT,CAITPAGLNTDTQYF
-,many,TRBV12-3/TRBV12-4,TRBJ2-1,TGTGCCAGCAGACTAGCCAATGAGCAGTTCTTC,CASRLANEQFF
-,many,TRBV4-3,TRBJ2-5,TGCGCCAGCAGCCGCAATGGGGGCGAGACCCAGTACTTC,CASSRNGGETQYF
-,-,TRBV7-2,TRBJ2-2,TGTGCCAGCAGCTTAGTAGGCTCTTACCCCGGGGAGCTGTTTTTT,CASSLVGSYPGELFF
-,-,TRBV10-3,TRBJ2-7,TGTGCCATCGGGGGGGCTTTAGGCTACGAGCAGTACTTC,CAIGGALGYEQYF
TRBD2,once,TRBV6-2/TRBV6-3,TRBJ2-7,TGTGCCAGCAGTCGACCGGGAGGTAGCGGGAGCTACGAGCAGTACTTC,CASSRPGGSGSYEQYF
-,many,TRBV10-3,TRBJ2-7,TGTGCCATCAGTGGTGCCTACGAGCAGTACTTC,CAISGAYEQYF
-,-,TRBV30,TRBJ2-2,TGTGCCTGGACCCGTTCCGGGGAGCTGTTTTTT,CAWTRSGELFF
TRBD1,few,TRBV20-1,TRBJ1-4,TGCAGTGCTAGAGTGGGGACAGGGGAAAATGAAAAACTGTTTTTT,CSARVGTGENEKLFF
-,-,TRBV19,TRBJ1-1,TGTGCCAGTAGTATCCTCCCACGGGACACCAAGAACACTGAAGCTTTCTTT,CASSILPRDTKNTEAFF
TRBD1,-,TRBV12-3/TRBV12-4,TRBJ2-1,TGTGCCAGCAGACGCGCCGGGACAGGGGGTGAGCAGTTCTTC,CASRRAGTGGEQFF
TRBD1,-,TRBV5-5,TRBJ2-7,TGTGCCAGCAGCTTGGCGGAGACAGGGTTCCTCTACGAGCAGTACTTC,CASSLAETGFLYEQYF
-,few,TRBV20-1,TRBJ1-5,TGCAGTGCTAGTCACGGATTTGGCAATCAGCCCCAGCATTTT,CSASHGFGNQPQHF